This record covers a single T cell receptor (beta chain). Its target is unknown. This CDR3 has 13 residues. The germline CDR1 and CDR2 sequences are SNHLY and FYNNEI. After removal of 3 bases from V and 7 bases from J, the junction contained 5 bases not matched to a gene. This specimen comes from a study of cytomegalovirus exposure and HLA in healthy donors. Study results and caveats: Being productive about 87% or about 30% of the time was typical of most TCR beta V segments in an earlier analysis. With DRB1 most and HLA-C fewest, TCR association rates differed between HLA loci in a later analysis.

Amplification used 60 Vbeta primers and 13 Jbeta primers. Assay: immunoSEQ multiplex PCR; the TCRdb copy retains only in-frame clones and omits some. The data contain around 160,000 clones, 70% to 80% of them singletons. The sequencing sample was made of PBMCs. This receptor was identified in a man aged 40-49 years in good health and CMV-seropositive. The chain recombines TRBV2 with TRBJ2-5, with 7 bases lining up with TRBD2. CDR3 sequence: CASSDSWGGTQYF. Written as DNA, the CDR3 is TGTGCCAGCAGTGATAGCTGGGGGGGGACCCAGTACTTC.